A selection of T cell receptor beta chains follows, all from one sample in a study of early T cells in non-severe SARS-CoV-2 infection. TCRdb independently ran MiXCR on the 5' RACE reads; one entry per CDR3 protein. The repertoire consists of over 55,000 distinct CDR3 sequences, with around 12% occurring once and the leading ten covering less than 3.5%. The sample in question was whole blood, obtained at baseline. The source is an adult who was a healthcare worker with PCR-confirmed SARS-CoV-2 infection or an uninfected control (not recorded which). The conserved cysteine and the conserved F or W are not part of the CDR3 here. Only part of the rows carry a size: once, few, many, or a class if the clone is expanded.

>TRBV4-3|few|14
ASSQRANRLNTEAF
>TRBV28|NA|12
ASRQRQVVKTQY
>TRBV5-6|NA|14
ASSLSSGVWNQPQH
>TRBV7-2|many|11
ASSRGLLETQY
>TRBV2|NA|14
ASSDADGSYNSPLH
>TRBV20-1|many|10
SALRSTDTQY
>TRBV18|few|14
ASSPGLAGGTDTQY
>TRBV20-1|few|12
SARGGGIYSPLH
>TRBV11-2|NA|12
ASRLQSSGNTIY
>TRBV15|NA|13
ATSRESSRYDEQY
>TRBV20-1|NA|17
SARKQGAPLISGANVLT
>TRBV4-1|few|14
ASSQQPREAYNEQF
>TRBV7-2|few|11
ASSLGGPYGYT
>TRBV28|NA|11
ASSSLISALPH
>TRBV12-3/TRBV12-4|few|12
ASSLLFRSEKQF
>TRBV7-2|NA|12
ASSHGRDQETQY
>TRBV28|many|11
ASSFIWATEAF
>TRBV6-2/TRBV6-3|few|13
ASRRRRDTQETQY
>TRBV9|NA|11
ACGQGANTEAF
>TRBV28|few|11
ASKKGRNYEQY
>TRBV4-1|NA|16
ASSQVLTTQVSQETQY
>TRBV7-2|few|12
ASSFGGGQETQY
>TRBV6-2/TRBV6-3|NA|12
ASSNPGQGVNLH
>TRBV28|many|12
ASSVSRGWYEQY
>TRBV24-1|few|12
ATSSQGWADTQY
>TRBV7-2|few|13
ASSLEGRAGQPQH
>TRBV2|few|13
ASREDRNRNQPQH
>TRBV10-1|few|11
ASSVGVMNEQF
>TRBV28|NA|10
ASSFPTMEQF
>TRBV7-9|NA|9
ASSFSQTQY
>TRBV11-2|NA|14
ASSLVTASNSYEQY
>TRBV6-6|NA|9
ASSYSVEQF
>TRBV4-2|few|14
ASSQEGRGEGQPQH
>TRBV3-1|NA|16
ASSPRTGGASRTGELF
>TRBV5-1|NA|12
ASSDGRQGDTQY
>TRBV5-4|many|10
ASSRSTDTQY
>TRBV7-6|many|13
ASSLQQGNREKLF
>TRBV5-4|few|12
ASSTATEDYEQY
>TRBV20-1|few|10
SARLAGDEQF
>TRBV7-2|NA|11
ASSLSTLETQY
>TRBV29-1|NA|13
SVETGGGSNQPQH
>TRBV10-3|NA|12
AISGSLVAETQY
>TRBV19|few|10
ASSQDRGRQY
>TRBV18|many|11
ASSPRRTDTQY
>TRBV12-3/TRBV12-4|many|11
ASSFEQGIEAF
>TRBV2|many|13
ASRLGRGRLTEAF
>TRBV5-1|few|13
ASSSTGWNTGELF